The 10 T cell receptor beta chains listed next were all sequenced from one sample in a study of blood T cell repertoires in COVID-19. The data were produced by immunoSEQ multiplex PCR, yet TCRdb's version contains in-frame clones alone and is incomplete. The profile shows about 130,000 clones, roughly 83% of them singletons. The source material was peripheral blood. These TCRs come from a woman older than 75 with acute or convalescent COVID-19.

CDR3 loop: CASSQRLAGYPDTQYF. CDR3 nucleotides: TGCGCCAGCAGCCAACGACTAGCGGGATACCCAGATACGCAGTATTTT. This chain uses TRBV4-1 with TRBJ2-3, with 11 bases matching TRBD2. There are 16 residues in the CDR3. The V and J ends lost 2 bases and 4 bases, in that order; junction bases with no gene match: 5. Looked up from germline, CDR1 is MGHRA and CDR2 is YSYEKL.

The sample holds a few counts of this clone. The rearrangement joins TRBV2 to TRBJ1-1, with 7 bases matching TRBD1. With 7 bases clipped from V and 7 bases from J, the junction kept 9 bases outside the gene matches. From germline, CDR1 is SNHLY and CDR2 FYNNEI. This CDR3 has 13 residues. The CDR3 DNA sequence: TGTGCCAGCATTAGGGGTTGGGACAGTGAAGCTTTCTTT. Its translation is CASIRGWDSEAFF.

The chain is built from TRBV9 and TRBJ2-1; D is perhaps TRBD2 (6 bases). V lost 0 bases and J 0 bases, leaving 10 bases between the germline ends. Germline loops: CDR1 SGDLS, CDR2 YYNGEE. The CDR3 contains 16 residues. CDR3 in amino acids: CASSVGRGSSYNEQFF. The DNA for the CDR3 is TGTGCCAGCAGCGTAGGGCGGGGCTCCTCCTACAATGAGCAGTTCTTC.

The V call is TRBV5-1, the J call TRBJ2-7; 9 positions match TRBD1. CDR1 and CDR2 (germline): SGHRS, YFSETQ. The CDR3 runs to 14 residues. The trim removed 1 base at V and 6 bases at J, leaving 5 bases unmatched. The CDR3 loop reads CASSLSGQGSEQYF. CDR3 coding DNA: TGCGCCAGCAGCTTGTCCGGACAGGGGTCCGAGCAGTACTTC.

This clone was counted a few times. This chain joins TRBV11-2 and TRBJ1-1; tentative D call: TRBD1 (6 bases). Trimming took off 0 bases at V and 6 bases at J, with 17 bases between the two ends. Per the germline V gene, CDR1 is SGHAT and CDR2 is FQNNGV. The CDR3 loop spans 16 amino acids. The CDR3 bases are TGTGCCAGCAGCTTAGATATAGGGCAGGGGTCAGCTGAAGCTTTCTTT. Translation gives CASSLDIGQGSAEAFF.

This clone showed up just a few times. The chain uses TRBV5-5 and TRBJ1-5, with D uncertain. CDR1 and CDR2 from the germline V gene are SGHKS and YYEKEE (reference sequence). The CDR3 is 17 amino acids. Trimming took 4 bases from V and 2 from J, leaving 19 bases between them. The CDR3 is CASSRRGEGEGNQPQHF. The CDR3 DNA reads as TGTGCCAGCAGCCGCCGGGGTGAGGGCGAGGGCAATCAGCCCCAGCATTTT.

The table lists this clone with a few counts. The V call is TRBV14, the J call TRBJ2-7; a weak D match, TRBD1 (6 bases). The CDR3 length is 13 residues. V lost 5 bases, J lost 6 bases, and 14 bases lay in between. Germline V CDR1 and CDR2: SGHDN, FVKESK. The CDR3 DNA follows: TGTGCCAGCAGCTTCGCGTTCAGGGGCGAGCAGTACTTC. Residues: CASSFAFRGEQYF.

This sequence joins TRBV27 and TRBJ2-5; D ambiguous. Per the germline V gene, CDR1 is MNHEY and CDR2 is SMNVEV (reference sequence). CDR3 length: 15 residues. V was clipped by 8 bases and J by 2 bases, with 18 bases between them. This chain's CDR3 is CASSIGSVAQETQYF. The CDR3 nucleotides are TGTGCCAGCTCCATTGGAAGCGTCGCACAAGAGACCCAGTACTTC.

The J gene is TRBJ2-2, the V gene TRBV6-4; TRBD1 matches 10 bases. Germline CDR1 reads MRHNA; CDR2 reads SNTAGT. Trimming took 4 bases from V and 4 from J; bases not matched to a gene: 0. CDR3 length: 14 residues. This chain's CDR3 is CASSGTGGTGELFF. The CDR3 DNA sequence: TGTGCCAGCAGTGGGACAGGGGGCACCGGGGAGCTGTTTTTT.

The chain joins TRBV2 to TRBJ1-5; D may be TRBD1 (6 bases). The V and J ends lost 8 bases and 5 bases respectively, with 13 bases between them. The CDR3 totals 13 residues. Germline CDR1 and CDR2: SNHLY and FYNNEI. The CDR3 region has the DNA TGTGCCAGCCGATGGACAGAAGATCAGCCCCAGCATTTT. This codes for CASRWTEDQPQHF. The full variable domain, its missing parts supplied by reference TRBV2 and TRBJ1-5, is EPEVTQTPSHQVTQMGQEVILRCVPISNHLYFYWYRQILGQKVEFLVSFYNNEISEKSEIFDDQFSVERPDGSNFTLKIRSTKLEDSAMYFCASRWTEDQPQHFGDGTRLSIL.